The 27 T cell receptor beta chains presented below share a single source sample, sequenced in a study of T cells in women clearing cervical HPV infection. Data came from immunoSEQ multiplex PCR; TCRdb stores just in-frame clones and leaves some out. In total, the table holds about 26,000 clones. The sample comprised blood buffy coat. The receptors here all came from a woman aged 18 to 75 with a cervical HPV16 infection that either progressed to CIN3+ or cleared (not recorded which).

As concerns this clone: The CDR3 end is not reached by the read, which stops 3 residues before it; the germline J gene fills it in. The V call is TRBV19, the J call TRBJ2-2; D tentatively reads TRBD1 or TRBD2 (5 bases each). Germline V gives CDR1 LNHDA, CDR2 SQIVND (reference sequence). Trimming stripped 9 bases from V and 4 bases from J, with 15 bases between. This CDR3 has 14 residues. Partial CDR3 DNA: TGTGCCAGCATTTCGAGGGGAGCCACCGGGGAG. The encoded protein is CASISRGATGE. In full, the CDR3 reads CASISRGATGELFF.

A note on this clone: The read ends 3 residues before the CDR3 terminus; that terminus is restored from the germline J gene. The rearrangement joins TRBV7-9 to TRBJ1-4; TRBD1 matches at 8 bases. Germline CDR1 and CDR2: SEHNR and FQNEAQ (reference sequence). V gave up 3 bases and J gave up 8 bases; unmatched junction bases: 5. The CDR3 sequence is 14 residues long. CDR3 loop: CASSFGQGGEKLFF. The DNA read from the CDR3 is TGTGCCAGCAGCTTCGGACAGGGTGGGGAAAAA.

To note about this clone: The read is 3 residues too short to cover the CDR3 end, so that end is filled in from the germline J gene. The genes are TRBV15 and TRBJ1-4; no clear D gene. The CDR3 has 15 amino acids. V was shortened by 3 bases and J by 8 bases, with 16 bases between the two germline ends. The germline V gene has CDR1 LNHNV and CDR2 YYDKDF (reference sequence). The part of the CDR3 DNA that was read is TGTGCCACCAGCAGTGGGCCCAGTGATAGGGAAAAA. Protein sequence: CATSSGPSDREK. The CDR3, in full, reads CATSSGPSDREKLFF.

In the case of this clone: Read coverage stops 3 residues before the CDR3 terminus; the germline J gene supplies the remainder. V gene TRBV7-9 combines with J gene TRBJ1-1; D is uncertain. Germline V gene data show CDR1 as SEHNR and CDR2 as FQNEAQ (reference sequence). CDR3 length: 11 amino acids. CDR3 DNA (partial): TGTGCCAGCAGCTCTTCCTACGAG. It is translated as CASSSSYE. The whole CDR3 protein reads CASSSSYEAFF. Full variable domain (rest looked up from reference TRBV7-9 and TRBJ1-1): DTGVSQNPRHKITKRGQNVTFRCDPISEHNRLYWYRQTLGQGPEFLTYFQNEAQLEKSRLLSDRFSAERPKGSFSTLEIQRTEQGDSAMYLCASSSSYEAFFGQGTRLTVV.

With respect to this clone: The junction shows a germline mismatch at one end, possibly a read error. Read sequence stops 3 residues before the CDR3 end, and the germline J gene provides the missing end. The chain couples TRBV4-2 to TRBJ1-6; a weak D match, TRBD1 (6 bases). The length of the CDR3 is 16 residues. Per the germline V gene, CDR1 is LGHNA and CDR2 is YNFKEQ. The part of the CDR3 DNA that was read is TGCGCCAGCAGCCAATCCGAGGGGGCCTATAATTCACCC. This translates into CASSQSEGAYNSP. The whole CDR3 protein is CASSQSEGAYNSPLHF.

On this clone itself: Read coverage stops 3 residues before the CDR3 terminus; the germline J gene supplies the remainder. J is TRBJ1-6 and V is TRBV9; D is perhaps TRBD1 (6 bases). CDR1 is SGDLS, CDR2 YYNGEE, per germline. CDR3 length: 14 residues. The V end was cut by 3 bases, the J end by 8 bases, with 12 bases between. The DNA read from the CDR3 is TGTGCCAGCAGCGGCGGGTCAGGGGATTCACCC. This codes for CASSGGSGDSP. From start to end, the CDR3 is CASSGGSGDSPLHF.

Of note for this clone: The read gets to within 3 residues of the CDR3 end, and the germline J gene fills in the rest. The genes are TRBV7-3 and TRBJ2-5; 7 nucleotides agree with TRBD2. The J segment lost 2 bases and the V segment lost 0 bases, leaving 0 bases of the junction unmatched. The CDR3 spans 14 residues. The germline gives CDR1 SGHTA, CDR2 FQGTGA. The CDR3 sequence is CASSLTSGQETQYF. The sequenced part of the CDR3 DNA is TGTGCCAGCAGCTTAACTAGCGGGCAAGAGACC.

Points on this clone: The missing CDR3 end, 3 residues past where the read stops, is filled in from the germline J gene. The J gene is TRBJ2-1, the V gene TRBV10-3, with TRBD1 matching over 7 bases. The CDR3 runs 14 residues. The J segment lost 3 bases and the V segment lost 7 bases, leaving 6 bases of the junction unmatched. Germline V CDR1 and CDR2: ENHRY, SYGVKD. The CDR3 DNA, read in part, is TGTGCCATCAACAGGGGCCAAGACTACAATGAG. Protein product: CAINRGQDYNE. The whole CDR3 is CAINRGQDYNEQFF.

Regarding this clone: The read terminates 3 residues ahead of where the CDR3 ends, so the germline J gene completes it. The chain recombines TRBV5-6 with TRBJ2-7; 9 positions match TRBD1. V shed 7 bases, J shed 1 base, and the junction held 3 bases outside the gene matches. Germline CDR1 is SGHDT and CDR2 is YYEEEE. The CDR3 sequence is 13 residues long. The CDR3 sequence is CASRTGASYEQYF. The CDR3 DNA, read in part, is TGTGCCAGCCGGACAGGGGCATCCTACGAG.

With respect to this clone: From the germline J gene comes the end of the CDR3, since the read stops 3 residues before it. The J gene is TRBJ1-2, the V gene TRBV6-2 or TRBV6-3, with 7 bases fitting TRBD1. The V segment lost 5 bases and the J segment 3 bases; nucleotides outside the gene matches: 3. Germline V gene lookup returns CDR1 MNHEY and CDR2 SVGEGT. The length of the CDR3 is 13 residues. The CDR3 here is CASSPGTDYGYTF. CDR3 DNA, as far as it was read: TGTGCCAGCAGTCCCGGGACAGACTATGGC.

Comments on this clone: The missing CDR3 end, 3 residues past where the read stops, is filled in from the germline J gene. The V and J genes are TRBV19 and TRBJ2-7; 8 bases match TRBD1. The V gene end was trimmed by 6 bases and the J gene end by 4 bases; junction bases not matched to a gene: 8. Germline V CDR1 and CDR2: LNHDA, SQIVND (reference sequence). This CDR3 contains 14 residues. CDR3 protein: CASSNRDRRYEQYF. CDR3 DNA, as far as it was read: TGTGCCAGTAGCAACCGGGACAGGAGGTACGAG.

Turning to this clone: The read terminates 3 residues ahead of where the CDR3 ends, so the germline J gene completes it. The rearrangement uses TRBV19 and TRBJ2-7, with a tentative D call TRBD1 (6 bases). CDR3 length equals 16 residues. The germline CDR1 and CDR2 sequences are LNHDA and SQIVND (reference sequence). V was pared by 5 bases and J by 3 bases, with 20 bases between. CDR3 bases read: TGTGCCAGTAGTGCCGCCCAGGGACAAGGCTTCTACGAG. Its protein is CASSAAQGQGFYE. In full, the CDR3 reads CASSAAQGQGFYEQYF.

A note on this clone: From the germline J gene comes the end of the CDR3, since the read stops 3 residues before it. The rearrangement joins TRBV18 to TRBJ2-4, with no clear D. Germline V gene sequence: CDR1 KGHSH, CDR2 LQKENI. The CDR3 sequence is 16 residues long. V lost 2 bases and J lost 4, with 15 bases in between. The CDR3 DNA, read in part, is TGTGCCAGCTCACCAGCATATCGGTCAACTAAAAACATT. Residues: CASSPAYRSTKNI. The entire CDR3 protein is CASSPAYRSTKNIQYF.

Notes on this clone: Read sequence stops 3 residues before the CDR3 end, and the germline J gene provides the missing end. The chain carries TRBV5-1 and TRBJ2-2; 9 bases are a match to TRBD1. With V trimmed by 7 bases and J by 4 bases, 8 bases remained unmatched. CDR1 is SGHRS, CDR2 YFSETQ, per germline. This CDR3 region has 15 residues. The part of the CDR3 DNA that was read is TGCGCCAGCTCCAGAACAGGGGGCTTCACCGGGGAG. Its protein product is CASSRTGGFTGE. The CDR3 in its entirety is CASSRTGGFTGELFF.

On this clone: The read ends 3 residues early relative to the CDR3; the germline J gene fills the gap. The V and J genes are TRBV29-1 and TRBJ1-1; no reliable D call. Germline assignment: CDR1 SQVTM and CDR2 ANQGSEA. The CDR3 spans 12 residues. Trimming stripped 5 bases from V and 3 bases from J, with 10 bases between. CDR3 protein: CSVWVGHTEAFF. The sequenced part of the CDR3 DNA is TGCAGCGTTTGGGTAGGGCACACTGAA.

CDR3 DNA, as far as it was read: TGTGCCAGTAGCATTACACGGGGAAACTATGGT. This translates into CASSITRGNYG. The full CDR3 reads CASSITRGNYGQYF. The chain links TRBV19 to TRBJ2-4, with a possible D match to TRBD2 (5 bases). The CDR3 extends 3 residues past the end of the read, so its final part is completed from the germline J gene. Germline lookup yields CDR1 LNHDA and CDR2 SQIVND (reference sequence). This CDR3 region has 14 residues.

On this clone itself: The read finishes 3 residues shy of the CDR3 end, and the germline J gene is used to complete it. The chain links TRBV2 to TRBJ2-3, with D possibly matching TRBD2 (7 bases). Germline V lookup: CDR1 SNHLY, CDR2 FYNNEI. The CDR3 runs to 17 residues. CDR3 sequence reads: CASSPKGGDPSNQPQYF. The sequenced part of the CDR3 DNA is TGTGCCAGCAGCCCTAAGGGGGGGGATCCTAGCAATCAGCCG.

As concerns this clone: Read data end 3 residues before the CDR3 end; the end is taken from the germline J gene. The chain uses TRBV19 and TRBJ2-5, with D tentatively TRBD1 (5 bases). Looked up from germline, CDR1 is LNHDA and CDR2 is SQIVND (reference sequence). Trimming removed 3 bases at V and 4 bases at J, with 15 bases between. The CDR3 sequence is 15 residues long. CDR3 DNA (partial): TGTGCCAGTAGTATCCAGGGTGGCAGGGCAGAGACC. Amino acids: CASSIQGGRAET. The CDR3 in full is CASSIQGGRAETQYF.

With regard to this clone: The CDR3 is cut off 3 residues early in the read; its end comes from the germline J gene. The chain carries TRBV7-3 and TRBJ2-3, with a weak D call TRBD1 (6 bases). The V gene's germline CDR1 is SGHTA and CDR2 FQGTGA. V was cut by 2 bases and J by 8 bases, with 17 bases left in between. The CDR3 totals 15 residues. The covered CDR3 bases are TGTGCCAGCAGCTTATCGGCAGGGGTTAGCGCTACG. Translating it yields CASSLSAGVSAT. The CDR3 in its entirety is CASSLSAGVSATQYF.

For this clone: The read terminates 3 residues ahead of where the CDR3 ends, so the germline J gene completes it. The chain combines TRBV30 with TRBJ1-6; 8 bases agree with TRBD1. Germline-derived CDR1 and CDR2 are GTSNPN and SVGIG (reference sequence). V gave up 1 base and J gave up 9 bases; unmatched junction bases: 8. The CDR3 contains 15 residues. CDR3 region: CAWSAGQGMGSPLHF. CDR3 bases read: TGTGCCTGGAGTGCCGGACAGGGAATGGGTTCACCC.

A remark on this clone: The observed sequence ends 3 residues before the CDR3 terminus, with the missing tail filled in from the germline J gene. This chain joins TRBV7-2 and TRBJ1-5, with D maybe TRBD1 (5 bases). V was clipped by 3 bases and J by 3 bases, with 12 bases between them. CDR1 SGHTA and CDR2 FQGNSA come from the germline V gene. This CDR3 contains 15 residues. The CDR3 region is CASSFAAGSNQPQHF. CDR3 DNA (partial): TGTGCCAGCAGCTTCGCGGCAGGGTCCAATCAGCCC. Drawing the rest from reference TRBV7-2 and TRBJ1-5, the complete variable domain is GAGVSQSPSNKVTEKGKDVELRCDPISGHTALYWYRQSLGQGLEFLIYFQGNSAPDKSGLPSDRFSAERTGGSVSTLTIQRTQQEDSAVYLCASSFAAGSNQPQHFGDGTRLSIL.

With regard to this clone: The sequence runs out 3 residues before the end of the CDR3; the remainder is reconstructed from the germline J gene. J is TRBJ2-5 and V is TRBV10-3; D is undetermined. Trimming took 2 bases from V and 4 from J, leaving 11 bases between them. CDR1 and CDR2 (germline): ENHRY, SYGVKD. This CDR3 has 14 residues. The covered CDR3 bases are TGTGCCATCAGTGAGCCACCGAGCGTAGAGACC. Translating gives CAISEPPSVET. The whole CDR3 region reads CAISEPPSVETQYF.

In the case of this clone: The CDR3 end lies 3 residues beyond the end of the read and is filled in from the germline J gene. The chain couples TRBV11-2 to TRBJ2-7; 9 positions agree with TRBD1. Germline assignment: CDR1 SGHAT and CDR2 FQNNGV. The trim removed 5 bases at V and 3 bases at J, leaving 8 bases unmatched. The CDR3 is made up of 15 amino acids. The part of the CDR3 DNA that was read is TGTGCCAGCAGCAGTGGAGGGACAGGGAACTACGAG. As protein: CASSSGGTGNYE. The entire CDR3 sequence reads CASSSGGTGNYEQYF.

In the case of this clone: The CDR3 goes on 3 residues after the read ends, and that part is filled in from the germline J gene. The chain employs TRBV23-1 and TRBJ1-6, with 7 bases lining up with TRBD1. TRBV23-1 is an open reading frame whose function is uncertain. V shed 2 bases and J 4 bases; nucleotides not matched to a gene: 14. The CDR3 is 19 amino acids. Incomplete CDR3 DNA: TGCGCCAGCAGTCAACCACGTTGGGACGACAGGGCGTATAATTCACCC. Translating it yields CASSQPRWDDRAYNSP. The complete CDR3 reads CASSQPRWDDRAYNSPLHF.

Notes on this clone: The read ends 3 residues early relative to the CDR3; the germline J gene fills the gap. This sequence joins TRBV18 and TRBJ1-2, with a possible D match to TRBD1 (5 bases). Germline V gives CDR1 KGHSH, CDR2 LQKENI. CDR3 length equals 13 residues. CDR3 protein: CASSPGTGEAYTF. CDR3 DNA (partial): TGTGCCAGCTCACCAGGAACGGGGGAGGCC. The full variable domain, in which reference TRBV18 and TRBJ1-2 provide the parts outside the CDR3, is NAGVMQNPRHLVRRRGQEARLRCSPMKGHSHVYWYRQLPEEGLKFMVYLQKENIIDESGMPKERFSAEFPKEGPSILRIQQVVRGDSAAYFCASSPGTGEAYTFGSGTRLTVV.

Details on this clone: The read comes to an end 3 residues before the CDR3 does, leaving the germline J gene to fill in the end. This chain joins TRBV7-9 and TRBJ1-2; 8 positions match TRBD1. Germline V gene data show CDR1 as SEHNR and CDR2 as FQNEAQ (reference sequence). The CDR3 length is 15 residues. V lost 3 bases, J lost 5 bases, and 8 bases stayed unmatched. The CDR3 protein is CASSFDGQGGYGYTF. Incomplete CDR3 DNA: TGTGCCAGCAGCTTCGACGGACAGGGTGGATATGGC.

On this clone: The read ends 3 residues early relative to the CDR3; the germline J gene fills the gap. The V gene is TRBV10-3, the J gene TRBJ2-7; 10 positions agree with TRBD1. The V gene end was trimmed by 7 bases and the J gene end by 5 bases; junction bases not matched to a gene: 8. The germline V gene encodes CDR1 ENHRY and CDR2 SYGVKD. CDR3 length: 14 amino acids. CDR3 bases read: TGTGCCATCACTCCGGGACAGGGGTCCCACGAG. It codes for CAITPGQGSHE. The entire CDR3 is CAITPGQGSHEQYF.